One T cell receptor beta chain is described in this entry. Its antigen is not yet known. No clone much larger than this one lies a single base away; base qualities are absent. V is cut back by 5 bases and J by 4 bases, with 7 bases in the junction unmatched. Counted from cysteine to phenylalanine, this CDR3 has 14 amino acids. The only DNA kept is the CDR3, 42 bases in frame from the first base. The germline V gene supplies CDR1 MDHEN and CDR2 SYDVKM. Libraries were prepared through the immunoSEQ multiplex PCR assay. For the multiplex PCR, a mixture combining 60 forward primers for TCR Vbeta segments and 13 reverse primers for TCR Jbeta segments was used. Amplification of the CDR3 region of rearranged TCR beta genes was performed with a multiplex PCR assay on genomic DNA. Amplified TCR beta libraries were sequenced as 87-base-pair reads on the Illumina HiSeq System. The authors' pipeline ran thus. Across the roughly 640 repertoires, a later analysis counted 75 million to 90 million unique TCR beta chains, some 11 million of which were shared by at least two donors. A nearest-neighbor algorithm error-corrected the raw reads and collapsed the reads into unique sequences, merging closely related sequences to remove PCR and sequencing errors. To assign V, D and J gene segments, CDR3 sequences were aligned to IMGT reference sequences. For a sequence to be retained, a match of at least six nucleotides was required to both a V gene segment and a J gene segment. A rearrangement was called productive if the CDR3 had no stop codons and remained in frame with V and J, and every other rearrangement was called non-productive. CDR3 was defined by IMGT convention, running from the second conserved V-encoded cysteine to the conserved J-encoded phenylalanine. In an earlier analysis of just under 600 of the donors, sequences lacking an unambiguous match to a single V gene segment were excluded. In an earlier analysis of some 590 of the donors, a V segment was called functional when productive rearrangements were above 56.7%, and segregating when the standard deviation between donors exceeded 5%. A statistical classification framework was developed to diagnose cytomegalovirus status using the catalog of TCR beta chain sequences. A later analysis assigned V and J genes by comparing TCR nucleotide sequences with IMGT/GENE-DB human TR gene sequences. The TCRdist pipeline was used in a later analysis to assign CDR3 sequences and most-parsimonious VDJ recombination scenarios. In a later analysis, each TCR beta chain was defined by its CDR3 amino acid sequence together with its V-gene family, and reads without a unique V-gene family were excluded. A later analysis removed 600 or so highly shared, low-generation-probability nucleotide sequences to deal with suspected cross-contamination and a sequencing artifact. In a later analysis, a clonal expansion index was calculated for each public chain from normalized within-repertoire ranks of inferred template counts. In a later analysis, generation probabilities were computed with a VDJ recombination model fitted to out-of-frame rearrangements, and the resulting probabilities were checked against IGoR. In a later analysis, TCR-TCR, TCR-HLA and TCR-CMV co-occurrence was scored with hypergeometric tests, and a repertoire-size bias correction was applied to TCR pairs. To estimate false discovery rates, a later analysis permuted the HLA or CMV assignments 20 times. In a later analysis, co-occurring TCRs were grouped using DBSCAN, with TCRdist sequence similarity added in when clustering inside HLA-allele-positive subsets. Repertoires with fewer than 30,000 or more than 120,000 public chains, plus five repertoires with anomalous nucleotide sharing, were excluded from co-occurrence clustering. Not all clones reach the TCRdb copy of this immuneACCESS table, which keeps in-frame sequences only. Checked studies attribute under half of the gap to unresolved V genes and leave the rest unexplained. D and trimming were read from the DNA, whereas the V and J calls and clone size are those reported in that table. The sample table shows around 70,000 clones, and about 75% are seen once. The top ten constitute roughly 4.4% of the sample.

This entry belongs to a study of cytomegalovirus exposure and HLA in healthy donors (dated by TCRdb to about 2017). Regarding the complete study: In an earlier analysis of under 750 of the donors, approximately 300 Gb of sequence data and 117 million unique TCR beta sequences from 150 million to 200 million T cells were reported. Every discovery cohort repertoire had been produced on one sequencing platform. Using immunosequencing, the study profiled T cell repertoires from about 650 subjects and related those repertoires to cytomegalovirus serostatus. A later genetic analysis used genome-wide SNP genotypes for about three fifths of the 666 donors, treating that subset as a discovery cohort. In the later analysis, no new phenotypic data were used to find candidate immune exposures; instead, reliance was placed on TCR beta sequences and their occurrence across donors. HLA typing covered class I and class II loci at four-digit resolution. Donor age, sex, ethnicity and CMV serostatus were compiled together with the repertoire data. Because of strong linkage in the cohort, four or five DR-DQ haplotypes were treated as single units for association and clustering. Among the roughly 390 genotyped donors, approximately 82% belonged to the genetic ancestry cluster associated with self-reported Caucasian donors. An earlier analysis of several hundred of the donors applied high-throughput TCR beta sequencing to assess whether each TCR beta V gene segment acted as functional or pseudogenic. Among several hundred genotyped donors of the cohort, an average of around 250,000 unique TCR beta nucleotide sequences was sequenced per donor, of which about 19% were non-productive. To predict cytomegalovirus infection status, the study combined high-throughput TCR immunosequencing, statistical association of individual TCRs with disease status, and machine learning. Approximately 300 gigabases of sequencing data and around 90 million unique TCR sequences made up an early release that covered around 640 HLA-typed donors. To study patterns of TCR occurrence, a later analysis re-analyzed previously published TCR beta repertoires from 650 to 750 donors and added high-resolution HLA genotyping. The number of typed donors differed by locus: roughly 629-640 for A, B, C, DRB1 and DQB1; some 500 for DQA1; some 590 for DPA1; and around 470 for DPB1. In addition to the first cohort of several hundred subjects, a separate validation cohort of 120 different subjects was used. The aim of the study was to test whether cataloging public T cell receptors could identify signatures of past pathogen exposure.

Results the study describes overall, beyond this receptor: According to a later analysis, most CMV-associated TCR beta chains appeared to be HLA-restricted, and the HLA associations seemed to be driven largely by CMV exposure. Because counts were too low, roughly 17 rarely observed V segments, including chromosome 9 orphons, were left out of the earlier analysis of 587 of the donors. A further reported finding was that TCR beta sequences accurately predicted the HLA-A and HLA-B alleles for most subjects in the first cohort. Only TCR beta chains were sequenced in this cohort, and the absence of alpha or paired-chain data limited detectable features. According to a later analysis, parvovirus B19, influenza, CMV and Epstein-Barr virus appeared linked to several top co-occurrence clusters. A total of 150 or so TCR beta chains were listed by the study as associated with cytomegalovirus. Some IMGT-functional V segments, including TRBV6-2 and TRBV6-3, could not be distinguished by the 87-base-pair reads and were therefore excluded. In a later analysis, TCR association rates were found to vary across HLA loci, with the most associated TCRs seen for DRB1 alleles and the fewest for HLA-C alleles. A cluster of highly shared sequence variants was judged likely to be a technical artifact of the sequencing pipeline. While some public TCRs were present in many individuals, most TCR sequences turned up only very rarely across donors. In an earlier analysis of around 600 of the donors, most TCR beta V segments appeared in productive rearrangements about 87% or about 30% of the time, broadly matching IMGT annotations. In a later analysis, HLA-associated TCR beta chains were found to be more clonally expanded and to have lower generation probabilities than equally common non-associated chains. V-gene and J-gene trimming of TCR beta chains was associated with a missense DCLRE1C variant in a later genetic analysis, and the association was replicated in an independent cohort. When HLA alleles, especially DR and DQ, strongly co-occurred, attributing TCR associations to individual alleles was difficult. The classifier was reported to diagnose cytomegalovirus status with high specificity and sensitivity in both the original cohort and the validation cohort. Sequencing depth was assumed to be roughly uniform across donors in the presence/absence analyses, though that assumption may not hold. Three of the identified cytomegalovirus-associated TCR beta chains were confirmed in vitro to be specific for cytomegalovirus antigens. It was suggested by the authors that the approach could potentially be generalized to other disease states and immunological phenotypes. Correlated functional status among segregating V segments might be attributable to linkage disequilibrium, but an unknown experimental factor could not be ruled out. Immune exposure information for the cohort was limited to CMV serostatus. Because HLA typing was missing for some donors at each locus, association tests included only the typed subset. Specific HLA alleles were associated with 15,000 to 20,000 TCR beta sequences at a false discovery rate of 0.05 in a later analysis. A later genetic analysis reported fewer N-insertions in productive TCRs among donors in an Asian-associated ancestry cluster than the roughly 700-donor mean.

In total, about 650 healthy bone marrow donors made up the cohort. All cohort members were sampled while nominally healthy, although unrecorded immune exposures were likely present. The donor was CMV seropositive and belonged to the group of 250 to 300 seropositive cohort members. A peripheral blood sample was collected from each donor, and TCR beta sequencing was performed on peripheral blood mononuclear cells. The Qiagen DNeasy Blood Extraction Kit was used to extract genomic DNA from the blood cell samples. This receptor was taken from a man in his 60s in good health and CMV-seropositive. The rearranged segments are TRBV28 and TRBJ1-1; 7 bases in the junction line up with TRBD1. The sample consisted of PBMCs. The CDR3 protein: CASSQAPGGTEAFF. The sequenced DNA is TGTGCCAGCAGTCAAGCCCCAGGGGGCACTGAAGCTTTCTTT. Here the CDR3 is joined to the reference TRBV28 and TRBJ1-1 genes, and the full variable domain is: DVKVTQSSRYLVKRTGEKVFLECVQDMDHENMFWYRQDPGLGLRLIYFSYDVKMKEKGDIPEGYSVSREKKERFSLILESASTNQTSMYLCASSQAPGGTEAFFGQGTRLTVV.